This T cell receptor (beta chain) was sequenced during a study of blood T cells in healthy people across ages (dated by TCRdb to the mid-2010s). In terms of the full investigation: Template switching captured roughly one uniquely barcoded TCR beta cDNA molecule per two T cells in model experiments. For two donors (one aged 18 to 30 and one aged 80 or older), the study analyzed two additional independent replicas of 1 million unique cDNA reads from the same blood draw. The donors were split into four age groups: young (average around 17 years), middle-aged (nearly 40), aged (approximately 59) and long-lived (approximately 80). To avoid experimental bias, donors of different ages were randomly spread across the sequencing lanes. To track age-related changes in TCR beta repertoire diversity, the study relied on deep sequencing normalized with unique cDNA molecular identifiers. Summary of the overall study and its limitations: Observed TCR beta diversity per million T cells fell roughly linearly with age, and a significant reduction was already apparent by age about 43. Because donor CMV infection status was unknown, age-related changes in expanded clonotypes were potentially confounded. Since profiling was done on bulk unsorted PBMCs, naive and antigen-experienced compartments could not be conclusively compared. There was a strong correlation between observed TCR beta diversity and the percentage of naive T cells measured by flow cytometry. Estimates of total diversity based on one million sequenced T cells were considered lower bounds and underestimates. Compared with the aged group, the long-lived group had more naive CD4+ T cells, fewer expanded clones and increased TCR diversity, suggesting age selection.

This clonotype has ten or more counts. It has no known antigen specificity. No base quality information exists; no much larger clone differs at one position. The CDR3 spans 13 residues, from the cysteine through the phenylalanine. Just the 39-base CDR3 DNA is kept, in frame starting at base 1. The germline V gene sets CDR1 to SGHTA and CDR2 to FQGNSA. Relative to germline, V is missing 5 bases and J is missing 2 bases, with 2 bases of the junction outside any gene match. The 39 donors, aged about 6 to 95 years, were systemically healthy Caucasian individuals from Russia. Ten milliliters of peripheral blood were drawn from each donor into EDTA-treated Vacutainer tubes. Ficoll-Paque density-gradient centrifugation was used to isolate PBMCs, with at least 6.5 million obtained per sample. Total RNA was extracted from PBMCs with Trizol reagent, with at least 6 micrograms obtained per sample. The percentages of naive CD45RAhigh/CD27high T cells were determined by flow cytometry on a PBMC aliquot from every donor.

The method behind the library was 5' RACE. For sequencing, an Illumina HiSeq 2500 was employed. A second PCR of about 7 to 12 cycles was run with a J-beta primer mix and a sample-barcoded 5' primer. A unique molecular identifier was introduced onto each TCR beta cDNA molecule by a template-switch 5' adaptor carrying 12 random nucleotides. Each sample yielded at least 3 million CDR3-containing paired-end reads. All of the RNA was converted into first-strand cDNA using the Mint cDNA synthesis kit, with a TRBC-specific oligonucleotide serving as the primer. All cDNA was treated with uracil-DNA glycosylase and then went through a first 18-cycle PCR with the universal primers M1SS and BC2_uni_R. From the authors' description of their analysis: Each sample was normalized by randomly selecting 1 million high-quality reads, each carrying a distinct molecular identifier. Reads with shared molecular identifiers were discarded instead of being binned into consensus sequences. CDR3 identification, clonotype clustering and error correction used MiTCR with a Q25 quality threshold and the strictest error-elimination algorithm. A nonparametric unseen species model with Euler transformation was used to estimate a lower bound on total TCR beta diversity. TCRdb reran the public reads through fastp at Q25 and MiXCR, keeping productive beta chains. CDR3 protein sequences are deduplicated, and each keeps its most common genes and DNA. The V and J calls and clone size are TCRdb's, not the authors'. The sample includes roughly 800,000 distinct CDR3 sequences, with roughly 50% observed a single time. 40% to 50% of the sample is taken by the ten largest.

The chain is assembled from TRBV7-2 and TRBJ2-5, with TRBD2 identical over 7 junction bases. Source material: blood. The TCR was taken from a man at least 80 years old in good health. DNA sequence: TGTGCCAGCAGCAGGACTAGACAAGAGACCCAGTACTTC. This sequence encodes CASSRTRQETQYF. The CDR3, completed at both ends by the reference TRBV7-2 and TRBJ2-5 genes, gives the full variable domain GAGVSQSPSNKVTEKGKDVELRCDPISGHTALYWYRQSLGQGLEFLIYFQGNSAPDKSGLPSDRFSAERTGGSVSTLTIQRTQQEDSAVYLCASSRTRQETQYFGPGTRLLVL.